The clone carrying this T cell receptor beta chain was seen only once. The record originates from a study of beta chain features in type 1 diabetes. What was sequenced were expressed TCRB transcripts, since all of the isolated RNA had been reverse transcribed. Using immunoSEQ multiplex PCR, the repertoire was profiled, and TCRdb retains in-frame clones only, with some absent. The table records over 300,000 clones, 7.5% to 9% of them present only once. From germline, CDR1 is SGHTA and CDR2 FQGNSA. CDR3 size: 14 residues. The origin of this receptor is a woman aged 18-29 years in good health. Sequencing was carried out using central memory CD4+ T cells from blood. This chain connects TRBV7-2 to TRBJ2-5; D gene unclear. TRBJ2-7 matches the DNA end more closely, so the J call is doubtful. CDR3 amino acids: CASSRASDSYEQYF. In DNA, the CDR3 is TGTGCCAGCAGCCGCGCCAGCGACTCCTACGAGCAGTACTTC.